This TCR beta chain was identified during a study of T cell clonotyping in hematopoietic cell transplantation. V lost 3 bases to trimming and J lost 2 bases, with 11 bases between them. This CDR3 is 15 amino acids long. Germline V gives CDR1 ENHRY, CDR2 SYGVKD. This table comes from immunoSEQ multiplex PCR, and its TCRdb copy is limited to in-frame clones, with some not included. The table lists about 10,000 clones, 45% to 55% of them singletons. The receptor was derived from a female patient in her forties or fifties who had an allogeneic stem cell transplant from an unrelated donor, so the T cells may come from the graft donor. Some clones in this sample may be carry-over from other donors' samples. This chain links TRBV10-3 with TRBJ1-5; D might be TRBD1 (5 bases). This specimen consisted of peripheral blood mononuclear cells, obtained 100 days after allogeneic stem cell transplant. The CDR3 DNA is TGTGCCATCAGTGACCTGACAGAGGGCAATCAGCCCCAGCATTTT. It specifies CAISDLTEGNQPQHF.